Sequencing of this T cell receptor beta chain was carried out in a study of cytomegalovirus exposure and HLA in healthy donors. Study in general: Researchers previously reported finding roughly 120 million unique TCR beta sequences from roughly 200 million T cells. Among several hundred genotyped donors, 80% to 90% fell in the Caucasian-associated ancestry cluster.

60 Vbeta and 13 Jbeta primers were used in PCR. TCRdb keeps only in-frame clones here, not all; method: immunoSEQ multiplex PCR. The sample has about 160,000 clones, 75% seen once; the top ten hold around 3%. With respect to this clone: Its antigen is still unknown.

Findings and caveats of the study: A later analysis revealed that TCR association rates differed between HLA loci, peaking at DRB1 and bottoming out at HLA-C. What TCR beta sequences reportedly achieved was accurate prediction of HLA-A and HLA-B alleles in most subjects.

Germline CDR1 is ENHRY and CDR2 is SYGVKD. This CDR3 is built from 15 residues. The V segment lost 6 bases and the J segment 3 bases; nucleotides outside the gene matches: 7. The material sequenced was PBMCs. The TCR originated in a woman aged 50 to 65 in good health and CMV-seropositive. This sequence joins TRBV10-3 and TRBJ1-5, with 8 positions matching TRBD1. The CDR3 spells CAIREGTGLNQPQHF. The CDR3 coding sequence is TGTGCCATCAGGGAAGGGACAGGACTCAATCAGCCCCAGCATTTT.